Listed here are 24 T cell receptor beta chains from one sample, sequenced in a study of human T cells and chemical hapten exposure. Time point here: patch test 1, 2 weeks after DPC sensitization. Indicated treatment: therapeutic diphenylcyclopropenone sensitization with weekly scalp DPC. TCRdb ran MiXCR on the RACE reads and lists one entry per CDR3 protein. The sample yields approximately 70,000 distinct CDR3 sequences, 9.8% seen once. The specimen was whole blood, collected in connection with sensitization to the hapten diphenylcyclopropenone (DPC). These receptors originate from a woman aged 40-49 years with alopecia areata. Some clones in this sample may be carry-over from other donors' samples.

This clonotype has at least ten counts. The chain recombines TRBV9 with TRBJ2-7; D unclear. Trimming removed 0 bases from V and 0 bases from J, with 10 bases in between. The CDR3 is made up of 15 amino acids. Germline CDR1 SGDLS, CDR2 YYNGEE. The CDR3 coding sequence is TGTGCCAGCAGCGTAGGGGGTTCCAGCTCCTACGAGCAGTACTTC. It is translated as CASSVGGSSSYEQYF.

At least ten counts were recorded for this clonotype. The gene calls are TRBV15 and TRBJ1-6; a weak D match, TRBD1 (6 bases). Trimming cost V 0 bases and J 5 bases, with 8 bases left between them. CDR3 length: 15 amino acids. The germline V gene encodes CDR1 LNHNV and CDR2 YYDKDF (reference sequence). CDR3 nucleotides: TGTGCCACCAGCAGAGACAGGGGCAATAATTCACCCCTCCACTTT. Its protein product is CATSRDRGNNSPLHF.

The rearrangement links TRBV6-2 or TRBV6-3 to TRBJ1-1, with a weak D call TRBD1 (5 bases). Per the germline V gene, CDR1 is MNHEY and CDR2 is SVGEGT. V lost 5 bases and J lost 0, with 10 bases in between. The CDR3 covers 14 residues. The CDR3 region is CASSKEGMNTEAFF. The CDR3 region has the DNA TGTGCCAGCAGTAAGGAGGGGATGAACACTGAAGCTTTCTTT.

A word on this clonotype: This may come from a read error, since a much larger clone is one base off. This chain uses TRBV7-2 with TRBJ2-2; D could derive from TRBD1 or TRBD2 (5 bases each). The CDR3 is 14 residues long. CDR1 is SGHTA and CDR2 is FQGNSA in the germline V gene. CDR3 bases: TGTGCCTGCAGCGCCGGGGCCCAGGACGGGGAGCTGTTTTTT. It is translated as CACSAGAQDGELFF.

The chain uses TRBV20-1 and TRBJ2-7, with unresolved D. The CDR3 spans 14 residues. The V and J ends lost 4 bases and 2 bases respectively, with 15 bases between them. CDR1 is DFQATT, CDR2 SNEGSKA, per germline (reference sequence). CDR3 in DNA: TGCAGTGCTACCCAGAAAATTCAAACCTACGAGCAGTACTTC. This gives the protein CSATQKIQTYEQYF.

This clonotype was counted ten times or more. The CDR3 DNA reads as TGCGCCAGCAGCCAAGGCTGGGGGGCGGGTAATTCACCCCTCCACTTT. Translating gives CASSQGWGAGNSPLHF. V usage is TRBV4-3 and J usage is TRBJ1-6; possibly TRBD1 for D (6 bases). Germline CDR1 reads LGHNA; CDR2 reads YSLEER. Trimming took 1 base from V and 6 from J, leaving 13 bases between them. The CDR3 is made up of 16 amino acids.

The chain links TRBV6-2 or TRBV6-3 to TRBJ2-7; no clear D gene. The CDR3 has 12 amino acids. Trimming took off 5 bases at V and 5 bases at J, with 10 bases between the two ends. Per the germline V gene, CDR1 is MNHEY and CDR2 is SVGEGT. The CDR3: CASSRPVNEQYF. The CDR3 nucleotides are TGTGCCAGCAGTAGGCCAGTCAACGAGCAGTACTTC.

Many counts were recorded for this clonotype. The rearrangement uses TRBV28 and TRBJ1-2; D not resolved. The V gene lost 3 bases and the J gene lost 4 bases, with 12 bases spanning the gap. CDR3 length equals 14 residues. In germline, CDR1 is MDHEN, CDR2 SYDVKM. In DNA form, the CDR3 reads TGTGCCAGCAGTTTTGCAGCGGGTGGCTATGGCTACACCTTC. Translated, it gives CASSFAAGGYGYTF.

The V call is TRBV12-3 or TRBV12-4, the J call TRBJ2-7; weak D call: TRBD1 (6 bases). The V and J ends lost 6 bases and 6 bases respectively, with 12 bases between them. CDR3 length equals 12 residues. CDR3 nucleotides: TGTGCCAGCAGACAACAGGGACCCGAGCAGTACTTC. The encoded protein is CASRQQGPEQYF.

The table lists this clonotype with many counts. The V and J genes are TRBV12-3 or TRBV12-4 and TRBJ2-3; no firm D call. Deletions cut 6 bases from V and 12 bases from J, with 19 bases between. CDR3 length: 13 amino acids. In DNA, the CDR3 is TGTGCCAGCAGCCAACTGGACGGGCTATTTCAGTATTTT. It specifies CASSQLDGLFQYF.

This clonotype came up many times. This chain joins TRBV6-2 or TRBV6-3 and TRBJ1-2; D is ambiguous. Per germline, CDR1 MNHEY and CDR2 SVGEGT. The germline V and J ends were trimmed by 2 bases and 5 bases, with 15 bases remaining between them. The CDR3 loop spans 15 amino acids. DNA of the CDR3: TGTGCCAGCAGTTACCGAGGGCCACCGTGGTATGGCTACACCTTC. Its translation is CASSYRGPPWYGYTF.

This clonotype was recorded at least ten times. The chain uses TRBV7-3 and TRBJ2-1, with TRBD1 identical over 8 bases. The V and J ends lost 5 bases and 6 bases, in that order; junction bases with no gene match: 18. From germline, CDR1 is SGHTA and CDR2 FQGTGA. CDR3 size: 18 residues. CDR3 loop: CASSPHGQGDRGSNEQFF. The CDR3 region has the DNA TGTGCCAGCAGCCCCCACGGACAGGGAGATAGGGGTTCCAATGAGCAGTTCTTC. The variable domain in full, with the rest retrieved from reference TRBV7-3 and TRBJ2-1, is GAGVSQTPSNKVTEKGKYVELRCDPISGHTALYWYRQSLGQGPEFLIYFQGTGAADDSGLPNDRFFAVRPEGSVSTLKIQRTERGDSAVYLCASSPHGQGDRGSNEQFFGPGTRLTVL.

The chain uses TRBV4-3 and TRBJ2-3; 8 nucleotides align to TRBD2. The ends lost 1 base at V and 3 bases at J; junction bases unmatched: 6. Germline lookup yields CDR1 LGHNA and CDR2 YSLEER. There are 16 residues in the CDR3. The CDR3 DNA follows: TGCGCCAGCAGCCAAGTTAGCGGGGAAGGAACAGATACGCAGTATTTT. Protein sequence: CASSQVSGEGTDTQYF.

In this sample, this clonotype turned up many times. J is TRBJ2-4 and V is TRBV4-2; 9 bases align to TRBD2. V was pared by 1 base and J by 2 bases, with 9 bases of the junction left unmatched. The CDR3 is 18 residues long. Per germline, CDR1 LGHNA and CDR2 YNFKEQ. CDR3 nucleotides: TGTGCCAGCAGCCAAGTGGGGGCTAGCGGGGTTACCAAAAACATTCAGTACTTC. This translates into CASSQVGASGVTKNIQYF.

This clonotype was seen a few times. J is TRBJ1-5 and V is TRBV2; D is uncertain. Germline lookup yields CDR1 SNHLY and CDR2 FYNNEI. Deletions cut 5 bases from V and 1 base from J, with 12 bases between. CDR3 length: 15 amino acids. The CDR3: CASSSGRMSNQPQHF. The CDR3 DNA follows: TGTGCCAGCAGTTCCGGGAGGATGAGCAATCAGCCCCAGCATTTT.

The chain uses TRBV7-2 and TRBJ2-6; D is undetermined. V was trimmed by 2 bases and J by 1 base, leaving 18 bases between them. The V gene's germline CDR1 is SGHTA and CDR2 FQGNSA. CDR3 length: 19 residues. The CDR3 DNA reads TGTGCCAGCAGCTTATGGGGTGGCGGAGTCTTATCTGGGGCCAACGTCCTGACTTTC. This gives the protein CASSLWGGGVLSGANVLTF.

About this clonotype: Just one base apart from a much larger clone, this may be a read error. Since no conserved phenylalanine or tryptophan closes the CDR3, a read error is the likely cause. The CDR3 coding sequence is TGTGCCAGCACCCGGGACAGTGGCGTTGAAAAACTGTTTTTA. Protein: CASTRDSGVEKLFL. The rearrangement links TRBV12-3 or TRBV12-4 to TRBJ1-4, with TRBD1 identical over 7 bases. There are 14 residues in the CDR3. The J segment lost 7 bases and the V segment lost 7 bases, leaving 9 bases of the junction unmatched.

Many counts were recorded for this clonotype. The chain couples TRBV10-1 to TRBJ2-1, with TRBD2 matching 8 bases. Germline V gives CDR1 WNHNN, CDR2 SYGVQD (reference sequence). The CDR3 loop spans 15 amino acids. The junction had 12 bases not matched to a gene; V was cut back by 7 bases and J by 7 bases. CDR3 in DNA: TGCGCCAGCAATAAGACTAGCGCGTCTGGGAATGAGCAGTTCTTC. Amino acid sequence: CASNKTSASGNEQFF.

This clonotype was recorded many times. The chain employs TRBV7-2 and TRBJ2-1; D is ambiguous. There are 11 residues in the CDR3. V was pared by 6 bases and J by 3 bases, with 3 bases between. Germline-derived CDR1 and CDR2 are SGHTA and FQGNSA. This chain's CDR3 is CASRNYNEQFF. The DNA for the CDR3 is TGTGCCAGCAGGAACTACAATGAGCAGTTCTTC.

This clonotype was recorded at least ten times. The CDR3 is CASSSTSETLHEQFF. The CDR3 coding sequence is TGCGCCAGCAGCTCTACTAGCGAGACTCTTCATGAGCAGTTCTTC. The gene calls are TRBV5-1 and TRBJ2-1; 7 nucleotides match TRBD2. Per germline, CDR1 SGHRS and CDR2 YFSETQ. Trimming cost V 3 bases and J 8 bases; bases outside gene matches: 11. CDR3 size: 15 residues.

The table lists this clonotype with a few counts. The chain carries TRBV24-1 and TRBJ1-2; D perhaps matches TRBD1 (5 bases). The CDR3 runs 14 residues. Looked up from germline, CDR1 is KGHDR and CDR2 is SFDVKD. V was shortened by 3 bases and J by 4 bases, with 11 bases between the two germline ends. The CDR3 bases are TGTGCCACCAGTGATGTGGGACGGAGCTATGGCTACACCTTC. Its translation: CATSDVGRSYGYTF.

This chain uses TRBV20-1 with TRBJ2-1, with D unclear. The CDR3 is 16 residues long. The germline V gene has CDR1 DFQATT and CDR2 SNEGSKA (reference sequence). Between the trimmed V and J ends, which lost 0 bases and 2 bases, there was a span of 14 bases. CDR3 protein: CSARERTAGTYNEQFF. The DNA for the CDR3 is TGCAGTGCTAGAGAGCGGACGGCTGGCACCTACAATGAGCAGTTCTTC.

This clonotype appeared many times. This chain connects TRBV18 to TRBJ1-2; D remains ambiguous. The CDR3 sequence is 13 residues long. The germline V gene has CDR1 KGHSH and CDR2 LQKENI. The V end was cut by 0 bases, the J end by 9 bases, with 11 bases between. CDR3 nucleotides: TGTGCCAGCTCACCACCAGGGTTAAGTAGCTACACCTTC. Its translation is CASSPPGLSSYTF.

The sample holds many counts of this clonotype. The rearrangement joins TRBV5-6 to TRBJ2-1, with D possibly being TRBD1 or TRBD2 (6 bases each). The CDR3 covers 15 residues. Per germline, CDR1 SGHDT and CDR2 YYEEEE. The V and J ends lost 1 base and 9 bases respectively, with 17 bases between them. CDR3 residues: CASSLLGGRSSEQFF. The CDR3, as DNA: TGTGCCAGCAGCTTGCTGGGGGGCCGGTCGAGTGAGCAGTTCTTC.